Following are 2 T cell receptor beta chains from one sample sequenced in a study of glioma-infiltrating T cells. Using RNA template, CDR3s of TCR alpha and beta were amplified with iRepertoire arm-PCR. TCRdb reprocessed the multiplex PCR reads via MiXCR and lists one record per CDR3 protein. Seen here are about 89,000 distinct CDR3 sequences, 20% to 25% observed once, and the top ten hold 5.5% to 7.5%. The sample taken for sequencing was glioma tissue, nonneoplastic brain tissue, or PBMCs (not recorded which). The receptors were gathered from a human donor with low-grade glioma or glioblastoma, undergoing nonglioma brain surgery, or in good health (not recorded which).

This clonotype has just one count. A much larger clone is a single base away; this may be a read error. The chain combines TRBV29-1 with TRBJ1-1; no definite D call. The CDR3 extends over 13 amino acids. Per germline, CDR1 SQVTM and CDR2 ANQGSEA. Here the CDR3 reads CSVAYSLNIEAFF. The CDR3 DNA reads as TGCAGCGTTGCCTATTCACTGAACATTGAAGCTTTCTTT.

This clonotype was observed a handful of times. The chain links TRBV11-2 to TRBJ2-3; D not certain. V lost 6 bases and J lost 3, with 10 bases in between. The V gene's germline CDR1 is SGHAT and CDR2 FQNNGV. There are 13 residues in the CDR3. The CDR3 bases are TGTGCCAGCAGAAATGGGTGGACAGATACGCAGTATTTT. Translation: CASRNGWTDTQYF.